These 9 T cell receptor beta chains share one sample of origin, sequenced in a study of T cell responses to AZD1222 COVID-19 vaccine. Repertoires were generated with immunoSEQ multiplex PCR, while TCRdb's copy carries only in-frame clones and drops some. This sample has roughly 150,000 clones, with around 91% found just once. Sequenced here: peripheral blood, sampled on day 0 of AZD1222 vaccination. The receptors originated from an adult in good health.

This clone appeared a few times. The chain joins TRBV5-5 to TRBJ2-7; a possible D gene is TRBD2 (5 bases). V dropped 3 bases and J dropped 7 bases, with 11 bases sitting between them. Germline V gene lookup returns CDR1 SGHKS and CDR2 YYEKEE (reference sequence). The CDR3 totals 12 residues. CDR3: CASSYTGEEQYF. The CDR3 DNA follows: TGTGCCAGCAGCTATACCGGGGAAGAGCAGTACTTC.

The genes are TRBV7-8 and TRBJ2-7; TRBD2 is a possible D gene (5 bases). The CDR3 covers 14 residues. Germline CDR1 reads SGHVS; CDR2 reads FQNEAQ. Between the trimmed V and J ends, which lost 3 bases and 2 bases, there was a span of 11 bases. The CDR3 spells CASSLSGRAYEQYF. The CDR3 DNA reads as TGTGCCAGCAGCTTGAGCGGTCGGGCCTACGAGCAGTACTTC.

The chain combines TRBV7-2 with TRBJ1-6; 7 bases agree with TRBD1. V dropped 5 bases and J dropped 10; count of bases not matched to a gene: 14. The germline gives CDR1 SGHTA, CDR2 FQGNSA. The CDR3 is 16 residues long. CDR3 nucleotides: TGTGCCAGCAGCCCCGCCTGGTACCAGGGGGGATCACCCCTCCACTTT. Translated: CASSPAWYQGGSPLHF.

The V call is TRBV4-1, the J call TRBJ2-1, with D unclear. The V end lost 1 base, the J end lost 5 bases, and 3 bases lay between the germline ends. The CDR3 totals 12 residues. Per germline, CDR1 MGHRA and CDR2 YSYEKL. CDR3 amino acids: CASSQVNNEQFF. Here the CDR3 DNA reads TGCGCCAGCAGCCAAGTCAACAATGAGCAGTTCTTC.

This clone has just one count. This chain joins TRBV7-2 and TRBJ2-3; unclear D gene. The CDR3 loop spans 14 amino acids. The germline V and J ends were trimmed by 2 bases and 2 bases, with 8 bases remaining between them. CDR1 and CDR2 (germline): SGHTA, FQGNSA. CDR3 in DNA: TGTGCCAGCAGCTTATACTGGGACACAGATACGCAGTATTTT. Translating it yields CASSLYWDTDTQYF.

The chain has TRBV4-1 and TRBJ2-1; 7 positions match TRBD2. The trim removed 1 base at V and 3 bases at J, leaving 12 bases unmatched. The CDR3 covers 18 residues. Per the germline V gene, CDR1 is MGHRA and CDR2 is YSYEKL. The CDR3 region is CASSQAGHGLGYYNEQFF. The CDR3 nucleotides read TGCGCCAGCAGCCAAGCTGGGCACGGACTAGGTTACTACAATGAGCAGTTCTTC.

The chain couples TRBV28 to TRBJ1-6, with D possibly being TRBD1 (5 bases). The CDR3 spans 17 residues. Germline V lookup: CDR1 MDHEN, CDR2 SYDVKM. V lost 6 bases to trimming and J lost 9 bases, with 24 bases between them. The CDR3 DNA reads TGTGCCAGCAGCTACCCTTCTTGGGGGGGTAATAGTTCACCCCTCCACTTT. It is translated as CASSYPSWGGNSSPLHF.

The count of this clone is one. V usage is TRBV21-1 and J usage is TRBJ1-3; the DNA was not compared with TRBD1, the D call given in the table. TRBV21-1 is noted as a pseudogene. CDR3 length: 18 residues. CDR3 in amino acids: CASSKSEGQGASGNTIYF. The CDR3 bases are TGTGCCAGCAGCAAATCAGAAGGACAGGGAGCATCTGGAAACACCATATATTTT.

The chain employs TRBV28 and TRBJ2-7, with D unresolved. The CDR3 loop spans 14 amino acids. Deletions cut 3 bases from V and 2 bases from J, with 11 bases between. CDR1 is MDHEN and CDR2 is SYDVKM in the germline V gene. The CDR3 DNA is TGTGCCAGCAGTTTGGGTCCATCCCCCTACGAGCAGTACTTC. It specifies CASSLGPSPYEQYF.